The 23 T cell receptor beta chains in this list originate from one sample, sequenced in a study of cytomegalovirus exposure and HLA in healthy donors. Data came from immunoSEQ multiplex PCR; TCRdb stores just in-frame clones and leaves some out. This table holds 200,000 to 250,000 clones, roughly 90% found once. The sequencing input was PBMCs. The receptor set was obtained from a young man in good health and CMV-seropositive.

This sequence joins TRBV5-1 and TRBJ1-1; 9 bases fit TRBD1. Trimming at V came to 3 bases and at J to 1 base, leaving 4 bases not matched to a gene. Germline V gene sequence: CDR1 SGHRS, CDR2 YFSETQ. This CDR3 is 15 amino acids long. The CDR3 coding sequence is TGCGCCAGCAGCTCGCCGGGACAGGGGAACACTGAAGCTTTCTTT. Residues: CASSSPGQGNTEAFF.

V is TRBV29-1 and J is TRBJ1-2; the D is unclear. The CDR3 extends over 13 amino acids. V lost 7 bases, J lost 1 base, and 13 bases lay in between. The V gene's germline CDR1 is SQVTM and CDR2 ANQGSEA. CDR3 protein: CSAGQDFNYGYTF. The CDR3 DNA reads as TGCAGCGCCGGCCAGGATTTTAACTATGGCTACACCTTC.

This sequence joins TRBV5-1 and TRBJ2-7; no clear D gene. From germline, CDR1 is SGHRS and CDR2 YFSETQ. With 0 bases removed from V and 3 bases from J, the gap between germline ends came to 10 bases. The CDR3 extends over 14 amino acids. DNA of the CDR3: TGCGCCAGCAGCTTGGAAAGCAGCCTCTACGAGCAGTACTTC. It codes for CASSLESSLYEQYF.

The J gene is TRBJ1-1, the V gene TRBV6-1; D not resolved. V was cut by 5 bases and J by 2 bases, with 6 bases left in between. CDR3 length: 12 residues. Germline lookup yields CDR1 MNHNS and CDR2 SASEGT. The DNA of the CDR3 is TGTGCCAGCAGTCAGATCAACACTGAAGCTTTCTTT. Translating it yields CASSQINTEAFF.

V and J are TRBV9 and TRBJ2-7, with D maybe TRBD1 (6 bases). Per the germline V gene, CDR1 is SGDLS and CDR2 is YYNGEE. This CDR3 has 15 amino acids. Trimming cost V 3 bases and J 0 bases, with 13 bases left between them. CDR3 nucleotide sequence: TGTGCCAGCAGCGCGACAGGTCTGAGCTCCTACGAGCAGTACTTC. Encoded protein: CASSATGLSSYEQYF.

V gene TRBV6-5 combines with J gene TRBJ2-7; 8 bases are shared with TRBD2. Germline V lookup: CDR1 MNHEY, CDR2 SVGAGI. The CDR3 contains 15 residues. The V gene end was trimmed by 2 bases and the J gene end by 1 base; junction bases not matched to a gene: 4. This chain's CDR3 is CASSYERERSYEQYF. CDR3 in DNA: TGTGCCAGCAGTTACGAGCGGGAGAGGTCCTACGAGCAGTACTTC.

The J gene is TRBJ2-6, the V gene TRBV27; maybe TRBD1 (7 bases). This CDR3 region has 19 residues. Germline values: CDR1 MNHEY, CDR2 SMNVEV (reference sequence). Trimming removed 5 bases from V and 2 bases from J, with 22 bases in between. CDR3 protein: CASSPHGGGAYPGANVLTF. DNA of the CDR3: TGTGCCAGCAGTCCCCACGGAGGGGGCGCTTACCCTGGGGCCAACGTCCTGACTTTC.

The V and J genes are TRBV15 and TRBJ2-3, with 13 nucleotides matching TRBD2. The length of the CDR3 is 18 residues. J gave up 2 bases and V 5 bases, and 10 bases lay outside the gene matches. CDR1 and CDR2 from the germline V gene are LNHNV and YYDKDF (reference sequence). The CDR3 nucleotides are TGTGCCACCAGCGATCGGACTAGCGGGAGTGGTGCCACAGATACGCAGTATTTT. Translated, it gives CATSDRTSGSGATDTQYF.

This chain uses TRBV29-1 with TRBJ1-4, with D possibly matching TRBD1 (5 bases). V dropped 4 bases and J dropped 2 bases, with 5 bases sitting between them. Germline loops: CDR1 SQVTM, CDR2 ANQGSEA. The CDR3 extends over 12 amino acids. The CDR3 reads CSVGQTNEKLFF. CDR3 bases: TGCAGCGTTGGACAGACTAATGAAAAACTGTTTTTT.

The V and J genes are TRBV5-1 and TRBJ2-2, with 7 bases matching TRBD2. This CDR3 contains 16 residues. V dropped 1 base and J dropped 1; count of bases not matched to a gene: 4. Germline CDR1 is SGHRS and CDR2 is YFSETQ. CDR3 nucleotide sequence: TGCGCCAGCAGCTTGACCAGCGGGATGAACACCGGGGAGCTGTTTTTT. It is translated as CASSLTSGMNTGELFF.

Details on this clone: The same CDR3 can be traced to other DNA sequences in this sample. The genes are TRBV14 and TRBJ2-3; D gene uncertain. V was shortened by 1 base and J by 5 bases, with 1 base between the two germline ends. The germline V gene has CDR1 SGHDN and CDR2 FVKESK. The CDR3 has 11 residues. The CDR3 is CASSQGDTQYF. DNA for the CDR3: TGTGCCAGCAGCCAAGGAGATACGCAGTATTTT.

The V call is TRBV6-6, the J call TRBJ1-1; possibly TRBD1 for D (6 bases). The germline gives CDR1 MNHNY, CDR2 SVGAGI (reference sequence). The CDR3 covers 12 residues. V was shortened by 0 bases and J by 11 bases, with 10 bases between the two germline ends. CDR3 nucleotides: TGTGCCAGCAGTTACTCAGACAGGTCGGCTTTCTTT. It codes for CASSYSDRSAFF.

The V gene is TRBV10-3, the J gene TRBJ1-3; no definite D call. This CDR3 region has 13 residues. Trimming left V 11 bases short and J 1 base short, with 12 bases between. In germline, CDR1 is ENHRY, CDR2 SYGVKD. The CDR3 coding sequence is TGTGCCTCCCAGTCGATTTCTGGAAACACCATATATTTT. Protein sequence: CASQSISGNTIYF.

This clone was seen only once. J is TRBJ1-2 and V is TRBV7-9; 8 bases agree with TRBD1. Per the germline V gene, CDR1 is SEHNR and CDR2 is FQNEAQ (reference sequence). The CDR3 runs 14 residues. V lost 7 bases to trimming and J lost 4 bases; unmatched junction nucleotides: 8. In nucleotides, the CDR3 is TGTGCCAGCAACAGACAGGGGTCTGGCTATGGCTACACCTTC. This sequence encodes CASNRQGSGYGYTF.

The rearrangement joins TRBV10-1 to TRBJ1-1; 10 bases are a match to TRBD1. The CDR3 has 16 residues. Trimming cost V 2 bases and J 4 bases; bases outside gene matches: 7. The germline V gene has CDR1 WNHNN and CDR2 SYGVQD (reference sequence). In DNA, the CDR3 is TGCGCCAGCAGTGAGATTCCGGGACAGGGGATCACTGAAGCTTTCTTT. Residues: CASSEIPGQGITEAFF.

CDR3 sequence: CASSQAETSAGELFF. CDR3 DNA: TGTGCCAGCAGCCAAGCCGAAACGTCCGCCGGGGAGCTGTTTTTT. The chain uses TRBV4-2 and TRBJ2-2; D ambiguous. CDR1 is LGHNA, CDR2 YNFKEQ, per germline. This CDR3 comprises 15 residues. V was trimmed by 1 base and J by 6 bases, leaving 12 bases between them.

The chain combines TRBV9 with TRBJ2-3, with TRBD2 matching over 8 bases. CDR1 and CDR2 from the germline V gene are SGDLS and YYNGEE. This CDR3 has 14 amino acids. V dropped 0 bases and J dropped 9; count of bases not matched to a gene: 6. CDR3: CASSVAGGAPTQYF. CDR3 in DNA: TGTGCCAGCAGCGTAGCGGGGGGGGCTCCGACGCAGTATTTT.

The CDR3 DNA sequence: TGTGCCAGCAGTGTACGGACAGTGTATAGCAATCAGCCCCAGCATTTT. It codes for CASSVRTVYSNQPQHF. V and J are TRBV6-1 and TRBJ1-5; D is possibly TRBD1 (6 bases). The germline gives CDR1 MNHNS, CDR2 SASEGT. The CDR3 is 16 amino acids. V was trimmed by 4 bases and J by 0 bases, leaving 13 bases between them.

The CDR3 DNA reads TGTGCCAGCCTTCTTGGACAGAGCTACGAGCAGTACTTC. It specifies CASLLGQSYEQYF. The rearrangement joins TRBV6-5 to TRBJ2-7; the D gene is possibly TRBD1 (6 bases). Deletions cut 8 bases from V and 3 bases from J, with 14 bases between. Germline CDR1 reads MNHEY; CDR2 reads SVGAGI. This CDR3 is 13 amino acids long.

The V gene is TRBV19, the J gene TRBJ1-1, with D possibly being TRBD1 (6 bases). CDR1 is LNHDA, CDR2 SQIVND, per germline (reference sequence). The CDR3 loop spans 14 amino acids. With 6 bases removed from V and 1 base from J, the gap between germline ends came to 12 bases. The CDR3 region has the DNA TGTGCCAGTAGGGTACAGGGATCGAACACTGAAGCTTTCTTT. Its translation is CASRVQGSNTEAFF.

The CDR3 reads CASNPGLAAQETQYF. The CDR3 DNA is TGTGCCAGCAACCCCGGACTAGCGGCCCAAGAGACCCAGTACTTC. The gene calls are TRBV6-5 and TRBJ2-5; 10 positions agree with TRBD2. Germline V lookup: CDR1 MNHEY, CDR2 SVGAGI. V shed 7 bases and J 1 base; nucleotides not matched to a gene: 6. The CDR3 covers 15 residues.

In this sample, this clone turned up once. The chain has TRBV10-3 and TRBJ2-1, with 13 bases lining up with TRBD2. There are 16 residues in the CDR3. Germline values: CDR1 ENHRY, CDR2 SYGVKD. The J segment lost 0 bases and the V segment lost 4 bases, leaving 0 bases of the junction unmatched. In DNA form, the CDR3 reads TGTGCCATCAGTGGGACTAGCGGGAGCTCCTACAATGAGCAGTTCTTC. Amino acids: CAISGTSGSSYNEQFF.

The gene calls are TRBV6-5 and TRBJ2-2; 8 bases are shared with TRBD2. Germline CDR1 is MNHEY and CDR2 is SVGAGI. V gave up 6 bases and J gave up 4 bases; unmatched junction bases: 4. This CDR3 contains 14 residues. CDR3 DNA sequence: TGTGCCAGCAGGCGAGCGGGAGCCACCGGGGAGCTGTTTTTT. It translates to CASRRAGATGELFF.